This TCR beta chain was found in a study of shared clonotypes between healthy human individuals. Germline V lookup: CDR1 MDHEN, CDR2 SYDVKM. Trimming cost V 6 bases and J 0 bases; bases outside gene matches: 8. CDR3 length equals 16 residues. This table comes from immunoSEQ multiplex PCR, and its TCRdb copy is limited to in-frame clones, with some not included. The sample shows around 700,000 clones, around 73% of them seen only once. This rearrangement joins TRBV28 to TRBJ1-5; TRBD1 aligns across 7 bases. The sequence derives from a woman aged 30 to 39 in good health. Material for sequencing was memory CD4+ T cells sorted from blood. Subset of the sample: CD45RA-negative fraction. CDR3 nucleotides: TGTGCCAGCAGCTGGCCAGACAGGGATAGCAATCAGCCCCAGCATTTT. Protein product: CASSWPDRDSNQPQHF. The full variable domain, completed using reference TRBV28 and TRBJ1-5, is DVKVTQSSRYLVKRTGEKVFLECVQDMDHENMFWYRQDPGLGLRLIYFSYDVKMKEKGDIPEGYSVSREKKERFSLILESASTNQTSMYLCASSWPDRDSNQPQHFGDGTRLSIL.